This note documents a single TCR beta chain sequence. TCRdb keeps only in-frame clones here, not all; method: immunoSEQ multiplex PCR. The sample lists approximately 52,000 clones; 82% were seen once. The data derive from a study of OX40 agonist ivuxolimab in advanced cancers. Overall study: Clinicians treated patients with ivuxolimab, an agonistic anti-OX40 (CD134) antibody. While on treatment, patients had intravenous ivuxolimab at 0.01 to 10 mg/kg every 2 weeks. The dose-escalation cohort was over 65% male, with a mean age of 60 years, ranging roughly 23 to 79.

There are 13 residues in the CDR3. The germline V and J ends were trimmed by 4 bases and 9 bases, with 10 bases remaining between them. The V gene's germline CDR1 is SNHLY and CDR2 FYNNEI. The chain recombines TRBV2 with TRBJ1-6; D ambiguous. Sequences were derived from CD4+ or CD8+ T cells sorted from blood, sampled in a trial of the OX40 agonist ivuxolimab. The source is an adult with an advanced solid tumor such as melanoma, head and neck, liver or kidney cancer. CDR3 coding DNA: TGTGCCAGCAGTGTAGGGTATGGTTCACCCCTCCACTTT. This encodes CASSVGYGSPLHF.